What follows describes a single TCR beta chain. Its specificity is unknown. The protocol was immunoSEQ multiplex PCR, while the TCRdb copy is restricted to in-frame clones and leaves out a portion. The sample carries approximately 32,000 clones, approximately 90% recorded once. The data belong to a study of T cells after posttransplantation cyclophosphamide. Study results and caveats: Recipient CMV seropositivity and CMV reactivation strongly tracked TRB clonality. Blood and skin or GI T cell repertoires showed limited TRB overlap. Donor-recipient repertoire similarity was low at 1-2 months, rising over year one.

Trimming at V came to 4 bases and at J to 3 bases, leaving 13 bases not matched to a gene. This CDR3 is built from 17 residues. From germline, CDR1 is MNHNS and CDR2 SASEGT. The J gene is TRBJ2-5, the V gene TRBV6-1, with TRBD1 matching 8 bases. The sequencing input was PBMCs. The sequence was collected from a woman aged 40-49 years with a blood cancer, CMV-positive, and with a related stem cell donor. CDR3 in amino acids: CASSGRMGQERKETQYF. In DNA, the CDR3 is TGTGCCAGCAGTGGCCGAATGGGACAGGAGAGGAAAGAGACCCAGTACTTC.